The clone carrying this TCR beta chain was seen a single time. Cohort 3 recovery required two negative PCRs, clearance, or symptom resolution. Repertoires were generated with immunoSEQ multiplex PCR, while TCRdb's copy carries only in-frame clones and drops some. Of around 170,000 clones listed, 84% are singletons. V lost 3 bases, J lost 1 base, and 2 bases stayed unmatched. The CDR3 has 14 residues. The germline gives CDR1 SGHRS, CDR2 YFSETQ. The data belong to a study of blood T cell repertoires in COVID-19. The TCR was taken from a man in his forties or fifties who had recovered from COVID-19. The chain has TRBV5-1 and TRBJ2-3, with 7 bases lining up with TRBD1. The sequenced sample was PBMCs or T cells enriched from blood (not recorded which). The CDR3 DNA is TGCGCCAGCAGCTCTGGACAGGGCACAGATACGCAGTATTTT. Amino acids: CASSSGQGTDTQYF.